The 14 T cell receptor beta chains listed next were all sequenced from one sample in a study of response to subunit inactivated influenza vaccine. TCRdb independently ran MiXCR on the RT-PCR reads; one entry per CDR3 protein. The sample yields fewer than 700,000 distinct CDR3 sequences, 10% to 15% seen once. The specimen was PBMCs from blood, collected roughly 47 days after vaccination. Receptor source: a man aged 45-65 years who received an inactivated influenza vaccine.

The chain recombines TRBV20-1 with TRBJ2-3; D call uncertain. Germline V gene data show CDR1 as DFQATT and CDR2 as SNEGSKA (reference sequence). The CDR3 loop spans 13 amino acids. V was trimmed by 2 bases and J by 1 base, leaving 7 bases between them. The CDR3 region is CSARFEGTDTQYF. The CDR3 bases are TGCAGTGCTAGATTCGAGGGCACAGATACGCAGTATTTT.

This clonotype was detected a few times. The rearrangement joins TRBV10-3 to TRBJ2-6; tentatively, D is TRBD1 (5 bases). With 6 bases removed from V and 1 base from J, the gap between germline ends came to 16 bases. The CDR3 is made up of 17 amino acids. Germline values: CDR1 ENHRY, CDR2 SYGVKD. The DNA of the CDR3 is TGTGCCATCAGACCGACAGCGTTCAGATCTGGGGCCAACGTCCTGACTTTC. Residues: CAIRPTAFRSGANVLTF.

This clonotype was seen a handful of times. This may arise from a read error, as a much more abundant clone is one base away. The chain couples TRBV7-9 to TRBJ2-1; the D is unclear. Looked up from germline, CDR1 is SEHNR and CDR2 is FQNEAQ (reference sequence). The length of the CDR3 is 12 residues. Trimming removed 3 bases from V and 4 bases from J, with 4 bases in between. This CDR3 reads CASSFRYNEQFF. In DNA, the CDR3 is TGTGCCAGCAGCTTTAGGTACAATGAGCAGTTCTTC.

The chain combines TRBV20-1 with TRBJ2-1; 10 bases agree with TRBD1. Per the germline V gene, CDR1 is DFQATT and CDR2 is SNEGSKA (reference sequence). The CDR3 runs to 15 residues. V gave up 2 bases and J gave up 6 bases; unmatched junction bases: 7. The CDR3, as DNA: TGCAGTGCTAGATACCAAGGGACAGGGGCCAATGAGCAGTTCTTC. Translated: CSARYQGTGANEQFF.

This clonotype was seen many times. The gene calls are TRBV18 and TRBJ1-1; possible D gene TRBD1, 6 bases. Between the trimmed V and J ends, which lost 1 base and 0 bases, there was a span of 12 bases. This CDR3 has 16 amino acids. CDR1 KGHSH and CDR2 LQKENI come from the germline V gene. CDR3 sequence: CASSPRQAPLNTEAFF. In DNA, the CDR3 is TGTGCCAGCTCACCACGACAGGCGCCCTTGAACACTGAAGCTTTCTTT.

This clonotype has at least ten counts. The chain couples TRBV20-1 to TRBJ2-7; D gene uncertain. This CDR3 has 13 residues. V lost 1 base and J 1 base, leaving 8 bases between the germline ends. Germline assignment: CDR1 DFQATT and CDR2 SNEGSKA (reference sequence). CDR3 DNA sequence: TGCAGTGCTAGAGGGGGTCAGTCCTACGAGCAGTACTTC. It yields the protein CSARGGQSYEQYF.

This clonotype was detected a few times. The V call is TRBV9, the J call TRBJ1-6, with D perhaps TRBD1 (6 bases). Germline CDR1 reads SGDLS; CDR2 reads YYNGEE. Trimming pared 4 bases from V and 7 bases from J, leaving 15 bases between. There are 15 residues in the CDR3. The CDR3 region has the DNA TGTGCCAGCAGCCTAACGGACAGCCGCAATTCACCCCTCCACTTT. It codes for CASSLTDSRNSPLHF.

V gene TRBV20-1 combines with J gene TRBJ1-5; TRBD1 matches 10 bases. TRBJ2-3 matches the DNA end more closely, so the J call is doubtful. Germline V gene lookup returns CDR1 DFQATT and CDR2 SNEGSKA (reference sequence). The CDR3 extends over 16 amino acids. The CDR3 loop reads CSARVETGGRSQPQYF. CDR3 nucleotides: TGCAGTGCTAGGGTCGAGACAGGGGGCCGGAGTCAGCCCCAGTATTTT.

This clonotype has just a few counts. The gene calls are TRBV6-1 and TRBJ2-3, with D unclear. Trimming shortened V by 7 bases and J by 5 bases, and 19 bases separated the two germline ends. This CDR3 has 15 amino acids. The germline CDR1 and CDR2 sequences are MNHNS and SASEGT. CDR3 residues: CASIPSTLHKDTQYF. Here the CDR3 DNA reads TGTGCCAGCATCCCCTCCACCCTTCATAAAGATACGCAGTATTTT.

This clonotype has more than one count but fewer than ten. The chain uses TRBV20-1 and TRBJ2-1; no clear D gene. The CDR3 covers 16 residues. The V gene lost 8 bases and the J gene lost 7 bases, with 27 bases spanning the gap. Germline-derived CDR1 and CDR2 are DFQATT and SNEGSKA (reference sequence). The CDR3, as DNA: TGCAGTATTCAAAGTGTCCTGGCGACCTTCGGGAATGAGCAGTTCTTC. This translates into CSIQSVLATFGNEQFF.

The chain employs TRBV3-1 and TRBJ2-5; the match to TRBD1 covers 9 bases. The trim removed 0 bases at V and 3 bases at J, leaving 5 bases unmatched. CDR3 length: 16 amino acids. Per the germline V gene, CDR1 is LGHDT and CDR2 is YNNKEL (reference sequence). The CDR3 sequence: CASSQDWGTGKETQYF. CDR3 DNA sequence: TGTGCCAGCAGCCAAGATTGGGGGACAGGGAAAGAGACCCAGTACTTC.

The rearrangement links TRBV27 to TRBJ2-7; D remains unclear. V was cut by 3 bases and J by 6 bases, with 9 bases left in between. CDR1 is MNHEY, CDR2 SMNVEV, per germline (reference sequence). The CDR3 sequence is 12 residues long. CDR3 region: CASSFLESEQYF. CDR3 DNA: TGTGCCAGCAGTTTCCTAGAAAGCGAGCAGTACTTC.

The chain employs TRBV6-1 and TRBJ2-1, with 9 positions matching TRBD2. Germline CDR1 MNHNS, CDR2 SASEGT. This CDR3 comprises 15 residues. The junction had 12 bases not matched to a gene; V was cut back by 7 bases and J by 8 bases. CDR3 DNA sequence: TGTGCCAGCACTATGGGGCTAGCGGGAAAGGATGAGCAGTTCTTC. Protein: CASTMGLAGKDEQFF.

The V gene is TRBV5-1, the J gene TRBJ1-2, with D possibly being TRBD1 (6 bases). V lost 0 bases and J lost 1, with 13 bases in between. The CDR3 has 16 amino acids. The germline V gene encodes CDR1 SGHRS and CDR2 YFSETQ. The CDR3 here is CASSLGGQEDNYGYTF. In nucleotides, the CDR3 is TGCGCCAGCAGCTTGGGGGGACAAGAAGATAACTATGGCTACACCTTC.